These 5 T cell receptor beta chains were all obtained from the same sample, sequenced in a study of T-cell memory formation after mild COVID-19. Using its own MiXCR run on the 5' RACE reads, TCRdb lists one record per CDR3 protein. The table includes 470,000 or so distinct CDR3 sequences, 18% detected once. The material sequenced was PBMCs or a T cell subset sorted from them (not recorded which). These receptors were obtained from an adult woman who had mild COVID-19 (a few samples of this study predate the infection). Cell type and time point are not known.

The chain combines TRBV4-3 with TRBJ1-1, with D hard to call. V lost 2 bases and J 5 bases, leaving 21 bases between the germline ends. The CDR3 extends over 17 amino acids. CDR1 LGHNA and CDR2 YSLEER come from the germline V gene. The DNA of the CDR3 is TGCGCCAGCAGCCAACGGGAGGTAATGGAACTTCAGACTGAAGCTTTCTTT. It is translated as CASSQREVMELQTEAFF.

This clonotype was counted a few times. CDR3 protein: CASRHSGGPWGEQYF. The CDR3, as DNA: TGTGCCAGCAGACATAGCGGAGGGCCTTGGGGCGAGCAGTACTTC. The chain combines TRBV21-1 with TRBJ2-7; the tabulated D call, TRBD2, remains unverified against the DNA. TRBV21-1 is given as a pseudogene. The CDR3 has 15 residues.

The rearrangement joins TRBV12-3 or TRBV12-4 to TRBJ1-2; D not resolved. Trimming removed 6 bases from V and 8 bases from J, with 19 bases in between. This CDR3 spans 14 amino acids. CDR3 in DNA: TGTGCCAGCAGCCTCGAGGGAGGGTGGTTCGGCTACACCTTC. Encoded protein: CASSLEGGWFGYTF.

This clonotype was observed many times. The chain employs TRBV6-5 and TRBJ2-7, with 11 nucleotides matching TRBD1. V dropped 0 bases and J dropped 3; count of bases not matched to a gene: 4. CDR1 and CDR2 (germline): MNHEY, SVGAGI. This CDR3 region has 16 residues. The CDR3 sequence is CASSYSTGTGGYEQYF. Written as DNA, the CDR3 is TGTGCCAGCAGTTACTCCACCGGGACAGGGGGCTACGAGCAGTACTTC.

The chain has TRBV3-1 and TRBJ2-6, with TRBD1 matching over 7 bases. V was clipped by 5 bases and J by 4 bases; unmatched bases: 8. In germline, CDR1 is LGHDT, CDR2 YNNKEL (reference sequence). This CDR3 is built from 16 residues. The CDR3 bases are TGTGCCAGCAGCACCCGACAGGGTACCGGGGCCAACGTCCTGACTTTC. Its translation is CASSTRQGTGANVLTF. Together with reference TRBV3-1 and TRBJ2-6, the CDR3 gives the full variable domain: DTAVSQTPKYLVTQMGNDKSIKCEQNLGHDTMYWYKQDSKKFLKIMFSYNNKELIINETVPNRFSPKSPDKAHLNLHINSLELGDSAVYFCASSTRQGTGANVLTFGAGSRLTVL.